The entry below gives a single T cell receptor beta chain sequence along with its context. The antigen is unknown. This sample is part of a study of OX40 agonist ivuxolimab in advanced cancers. Across the whole study: Patients with hepatocellular carcinoma, melanoma, renal cell or head and neck cancer made up the dose-escalation patients.

V gave up 0 bases and J gave up 1 base; unmatched junction bases: 6. The germline V gene has CDR1 PRHDT and CDR2 FYEKMQ (reference sequence). CDR3 length: 16 residues. Findings of the study overall: The specificity for antigen of the expanded peripheral T cells was not determined.

Generated by immunoSEQ multiplex PCR, the TCRdb table keeps only in-frame clones and is missing some. Among 80,000 to 95,000 clones, around 84% were seen once, and the ten largest hold approximately 1.7%. This specimen consisted of CD4+ or CD8+ T cells sorted from blood, obtained in a trial of the OX40 agonist ivuxolimab. The V call is TRBV13, the J call TRBJ2-7; 7 nucleotides agree with TRBD2. This clonotype originated in an adult with an advanced solid tumor such as melanoma, head and neck, liver or kidney cancer. The CDR3 nucleotides read TGTGCCAGCAGCTTAGGCCCGAGCGGGGCATCCTACGAGCAGTACTTC. Protein: CASSLGPSGASYEQYF.